This T cell receptor (beta chain) was recovered during a study of blood T cell repertoires in COVID-19. Study in general: The cDNA or gDNA used as material had been derived from T cells, B-cell-depleted T cells, or PBMCs.

Methods used by the authors: It was from reference gene primer amplification that nucleated cell counts were estimated. Profiled with immunoSEQ multiplex PCR; TCRdb holds only in-frame clones, not every one. V, J and clone size were drawn from that table, and D and trimming were deduced from the DNA. This sample has about 160,000 clones, with 90% to 95% found just once. The CDR3 has 15 residues. Trimming stripped 3 bases from V and 5 bases from J, with 12 bases between. In germline, CDR1 is KGHDR, CDR2 SFDVKD. Sequencing was done on a sample of peripheral blood. This clonotype was sampled from a woman in her 50s with acute or convalescent COVID-19. The rearrangement uses TRBV24-1 and TRBJ2-2; D may be TRBD1 (5 bases). CDR3 DNA sequence: TGTGCCACCAGTGATCCCCCTCAGGGAACCGGGGAGCTGTTTTTT. Amino acids: CATSDPPQGTGELFF.